This T cell receptor (beta chain) was recorded in a study of T-cell memory formation after mild COVID-19. TCRdb called the 5' RACE reads again in MiXCR, with one record for every CDR3 protein. Of 150,000 to 200,000 distinct CDR3 sequences listed, around a tenth were seen once; the top ten hold 3.5% to 4.5%. Germline CDR1 reads MNHEY; CDR2 reads SVGEGT. Trimming removed 11 bases at V and 1 base at J, with 14 bases between. This CDR3 is built from 13 residues. The table lists this clonotype with a few counts. The rearrangement joins TRBV6-2 or TRBV6-3 to TRBJ1-1, with D possibly TRBD1 on 5 matching bases. The sequence came from a man aged 18 to 29 who had mild COVID-19 (a few samples of this study predate the infection). Cell type and time point are not known. Material: PBMCs or a T cell subset sorted from them (not recorded which). The CDR3 loop is CAGHRDGNTEAFF. CDR3 coding DNA: TGTGCCGGACACCGGGACGGGAACACTGAAGCTTTCTTT.